This T cell receptor (beta chain) emerged from a study of T cell responses to AZD1222 COVID-19 vaccine. Study details: Pooling of second doses given at about 4 or about 12 weeks was done.

The table came from immunoSEQ multiplex PCR; TCRdb's copy has only in-frame clones and leaves some out. The table records around 110,000 clones, 85% to 95% of them present only once. Comments on this clone: Its antigen is as yet unknown.

Study-level findings and limits: Most donors were white British and more were female, and clonal diversity was possibly underestimated. Reports indicate that nearly half of spike-specific TCRs are directed at unmutated variant regions.

CDR3 length: 15 amino acids. Trimming took off 3 bases at V and 5 bases at J, with 19 bases between the two ends. The germline gives CDR1 DFQATT, CDR2 SNEGSKA (reference sequence). Here the sequenced sample was peripheral blood, taken on day 0 of AZD1222 vaccination. This clonotype was obtained from an adult in good health. The rearrangement joins TRBV20-1 to TRBJ1-2, with D tentatively TRBD1 (5 bases). CDR3 nucleotides: TGCAGTGCTAGTTTCGGTTCAGGGCTGGGTTATGGCTACACCTTC. Residues: CSASFGSGLGYGYTF.